Shown below are 26 T cell receptor beta chains from a single sample sequenced in a study of siplizumab effects on memory and regulatory T cells. Assay used: immunoSEQ multiplex PCR; TCRdb lists only in-frame clones, some missing. Of tens of thousands of clones listed, roughly 84% are singletons. The sequenced material came from naive CD8+ T cells sorted from blood. The source of these receptors is a human donor in good health.

The rearrangement joins TRBV7-9 to TRBJ2-3; D is possibly TRBD2 (7 bases). V was trimmed by 2 bases and J by 2 bases, leaving 14 bases between them. Looked up from germline, CDR1 is SEHNR and CDR2 is FQNEAQ (reference sequence). This CDR3 spans 16 amino acids. CDR3 bases: TGTGCCAGCAGCTTAAGGGGGGGCGCAGACACAGATACGCAGTATTTT. It is translated as CASSLRGGADTDTQYF.

J is TRBJ1-2 and V is TRBV7-9, with TRBD1 identical over 9 bases. This CDR3 contains 16 residues. Unmatched junction bases numbered 10, after V lost 3 bases and J lost 5 bases. Per germline, CDR1 SEHNR and CDR2 FQNEAQ (reference sequence). CDR3 in amino acids: CASSLGTGQGVYGYTF. CDR3 in DNA: TGTGCCAGCAGCTTGGGGACGGGACAGGGCGTGTATGGCTACACCTTC.

The chain couples TRBV4-1 to TRBJ2-7; D is uncertain. The CDR3 loop spans 14 amino acids. CDR1 is MGHRA, CDR2 YSYEKL, per germline. The V end was cut by 4 bases, the J end by 0 bases, with 10 bases between. DNA for the CDR3: TGCGCCAGCAGCCTTCAGGTGGCCTCCTACGAGCAGTACTTC. Translation gives CASSLQVASYEQYF.

V is TRBV7-6 and J is TRBJ2-1; D is ambiguous. V lost 5 bases and J 5 bases, leaving 10 bases between the germline ends. The CDR3 spans 13 residues. Germline V gene data show CDR1 as SGHVS and CDR2 as FNYEAQ. The CDR3 DNA is TGTGCCAGCAGCCCCCGCTTCGACAATGAGCAGTTCTTC. This translates into CASSPRFDNEQFF. The complete variable domain, with remaining parts taken from reference TRBV7-6 and TRBJ2-1, reads GAGVSQSPRYKVTKRGQDVALRCDPISGHVSLYWYRQALGQGPEFLTYFNYEAQQDKSGLPNDRFSAERPEGSISTLTIQRTEQRDSAMYRCASSPRFDNEQFFGPGTRLTVL.

The J gene is TRBJ1-1, the V gene TRBV10-3; D remains unclear. V gave up 0 bases and J gave up 3 bases, with 20 bases separating them. This CDR3 has 18 residues. CDR1 and CDR2 (germline): ENHRY, SYGVKD. The CDR3, as DNA: TGTGCCATCAGTGAGTCGAGTGTTGTCAACGGCCTCGACACTGAAGCTTTCTTT. As protein: CAISESSVVNGLDTEAFF.

The genes are TRBV2 and TRBJ2-5, with 8 bases matching TRBD2. This CDR3 has 15 residues. V trimming: 6 bases; J trimming: 4 bases; junction bases outside the gene matches: 10. Per germline, CDR1 SNHLY and CDR2 FYNNEI. The CDR3 loop reads CASRTRAGAPETQYF. The CDR3 DNA sequence: TGTGCCAGCAGAACCCGAGCGGGGGCCCCAGAGACCCAGTACTTC.

The rearrangement links TRBV11-2 to TRBJ2-7; no clear D. The germline V gene has CDR1 SGHAT and CDR2 FQNNGV. Trimming pared 2 bases from V and 1 base from J, leaving 9 bases between. The CDR3 length is 14 residues. The CDR3 sequence is CASSLILGSYEQYF. CDR3 sequence (DNA): TGTGCCAGCAGCTTAATACTCGGGTCCTACGAGCAGTACTTC.

V gene TRBV11-1 combines with J gene TRBJ2-5; D ambiguous. With 6 bases removed from V and 4 bases from J, the gap between germline ends came to 15 bases. Per the germline V gene, CDR1 is SGHAT and CDR2 is FQDESV (reference sequence). The CDR3 has 14 amino acids. CDR3: CASSSRWAPETQYF. The CDR3 bases are TGTGCCAGCAGTTCCCGCTGGGCCCCAGAGACCCAGTACTTC.

The chain recombines TRBV5-6 with TRBJ2-7; D remains ambiguous. Germline V gene sequence: CDR1 SGHDT, CDR2 YYEEEE. This CDR3 spans 14 amino acids. V was shortened by 2 bases and J by 1 base, with 10 bases between the two germline ends. CDR3 protein: CASSFSGLSYEQYF. In nucleotides, the CDR3 is TGTGCCAGCAGCTTTTCGGGCCTTTCCTACGAGCAGTACTTC.

V and J are TRBV6-5 and TRBJ2-5; D might be TRBD1 or TRBD2, each matching 6 bases. Trimming left V 4 bases short and J 5 bases short, with 17 bases between. The CDR3 is 15 amino acids. CDR1 and CDR2 from the germline V gene are MNHEY and SVGAGI. The CDR3: CASSSTSGGGETQYF. The CDR3 nucleotides read TGTGCCAGCAGTTCAACTTCCGGGGGCGGTGAGACCCAGTACTTC.

This chain connects TRBV19 to TRBJ1-5; D ambiguous. V lost 6 bases and J lost 3, with 9 bases in between. Germline assignment: CDR1 LNHDA and CDR2 SQIVND (reference sequence). This CDR3 comprises 13 residues. The CDR3 reads CASSAENNQPQHF. The CDR3 DNA follows: TGTGCCAGTAGCGCCGAGAACAATCAGCCCCAGCATTTT. Using reference TRBV19 and TRBJ1-5 for the parts outside the CDR3, the full variable domain is DGGITQSPKYLFRKEGQNVTLSCEQNLNHDAMYWYRQDPGQGLRLIYYSQIVNDFQKGDIAEGYSVSREKKESFPLTVTSAQKNPTAFYLCASSAENNQPQHFGDGTRLSIL.

The chain recombines TRBV19 with TRBJ1-2; D unresolved. Germline lookup yields CDR1 LNHDA and CDR2 SQIVND (reference sequence). The CDR3 runs 13 residues. V lost 7 bases to trimming and J lost 7 bases, with 16 bases between them. CDR3 in DNA: TGTGCCAGTACCTACAGCGCCGAGGCTGGCTACACCTTC. Translating gives CASTYSAEAGYTF.

The J gene is TRBJ2-2, the V gene TRBV5-4; 8 bases agree with TRBD1. J was trimmed by 2 bases and V by 5 bases; bases with no gene match: 5. The CDR3 runs 15 residues. Germline V gene data show CDR1 as SGHNT and CDR2 as YYREEE (reference sequence). CDR3 loop: CASRKTGDNTGELFF. CDR3 nucleotide sequence: TGTGCCAGCAGGAAGACAGGGGACAACACCGGGGAGCTGTTTTTT.

The chain recombines TRBV7-6 with TRBJ2-7; a possible D gene is TRBD2 (6 bases). The CDR3 spans 15 residues. V was clipped by 2 bases and J by 7 bases, with 18 bases between them. CDR1 and CDR2 from the germline V gene are SGHVS and FNYEAQ. The CDR3, as DNA: TGTGCCAGCAGCTTAATAGCGGAACGATGGGAAGAGCAGTACTTC. It yields the protein CASSLIAERWEEQYF.

The genes are TRBV9 and TRBJ2-1, with 11 bases aligning to TRBD1. V trimming: 4 bases; J trimming: 8 bases; junction bases outside the gene matches: 11. CDR1 is SGDLS, CDR2 YYNGEE, per germline. The CDR3 has 16 amino acids. CDR3 residues: CASSPRGTGGIHEQFF. In DNA form, the CDR3 reads TGTGCCAGCAGCCCCCGGGGGACAGGGGGGATCCATGAGCAGTTCTTC. Full variable domain (rest looked up from reference TRBV9 and TRBJ2-1): DSGVTQTPKHLITATGQRVTLRCSPRSGDLSVYWYQQSLDQGLQFLIQYYNGEERAKGNILERFSAQQFPDLHSELNLSSLELGDSALYFCASSPRGTGGIHEQFFGPGTRLTVL.

V usage is TRBV7-9 and J usage is TRBJ2-2, with D maybe TRBD2 (6 bases). This CDR3 has 13 amino acids. Germline V gene data show CDR1 as SEHNR and CDR2 as FQNEAQ (reference sequence). CDR3 bases: TGTGTTGGGGAGGCTTCCCACACCGGGGAGCTGTTTTTT. Translated: CVGEASHTGELFF.

This clone was counted once. J is TRBJ2-1 and V is TRBV5-4; D is possibly TRBD1 (6 bases). The CDR3 totals 12 residues. With 10 bases removed from V and 8 bases from J, the gap between germline ends came to 16 bases. CDR1 and CDR2 (germline): SGHNT, YYREEE (reference sequence). CDR3 in DNA: TGTGCCGTCACAGGGTTTCACGATGAGCAGTTCTTC. As protein: CAVTGFHDEQFF.

The chain carries TRBV4-1 and TRBJ2-1; 9 nucleotides match TRBD2. The CDR3 contains 16 residues. V shed 4 bases and J 8 bases; nucleotides not matched to a gene: 12. From germline, CDR1 is MGHRA and CDR2 YSYEKL. CDR3 loop: CASSPFGGGGADEQFF. CDR3 DNA: TGCGCCAGCAGCCCCTTCGGGGGCGGGGGGGCCGATGAGCAGTTCTTC.

This chain links TRBV30 with TRBJ1-4; 11 bases are shared with TRBD1. Trimming took 1 base from V and 6 from J; bases not matched to a gene: 7. The CDR3 is made up of 16 amino acids. Germline-derived CDR1 and CDR2 are GTSNPN and SVGIG (reference sequence). CDR3 sequence reads: CAWSAGTGGPDEKLFF. The CDR3 DNA sequence: TGTGCCTGGAGTGCTGGGACAGGGGGTCCGGATGAAAAACTGTTTTTT.

This chain links TRBV5-1 with TRBJ2-1, with D perhaps being TRBD1 or TRBD2 (5 bases each). CDR3 length equals 16 residues. V lost 0 bases, J lost 3 bases, and 13 bases lay in between. From germline, CDR1 is SGHRS and CDR2 YFSETQ. DNA of the CDR3: TGCGCCAGCAGCTTGGTTGGGGGAGCCTTCTACAATGAGCAGTTCTTC. Translated, it gives CASSLVGGAFYNEQFF.

This chain links TRBV7-9 with TRBJ2-5; the match to TRBD1 covers 10 bases. The germline gives CDR1 SEHNR, CDR2 FQNEAQ (reference sequence). The junction had 6 bases not matched to a gene; V was cut back by 3 bases and J by 5 bases. This CDR3 has 15 residues. CDR3 amino acids: CASSFTTGGVETQYF. CDR3 nucleotides: TGTGCCAGCAGCTTTACGACAGGGGGCGTTGAGACCCAGTACTTC. Combining the CDR3 with reference TRBV7-9 and TRBJ2-5 gives the whole variable domain DTGVSQNPRHKITKRGQNVTFRCDPISEHNRLYWYRQTLGQGPEFLTYFQNEAQLEKSRLLSDRFSAERPKGSFSTLEIQRTEQGDSAMYLCASSFTTGGVETQYFGPGTRLLVL.

J is TRBJ2-5 and V is TRBV7-9; tentatively, D is TRBD2 (6 bases). The V end lost 2 bases, the J end lost 3 bases, and 7 bases lay between the germline ends. CDR3 size: 13 residues. CDR1 SEHNR and CDR2 FQNEAQ come from the germline V gene (reference sequence). The CDR3 nucleotides are TGTGCCAGCAGCTTAACGGGGGAAGAGACCCAGTACTTC. Amino acid sequence: CASSLTGEETQYF.

This clone came up a few times. The chain employs TRBV9 and TRBJ1-6; D call uncertain. The CDR3 has 17 amino acids. Germline V gene sequence: CDR1 SGDLS, CDR2 YYNGEE. Trimming left V 0 bases short and J 0 bases short, with 10 bases between. The DNA for the CDR3 is TGTGCCAGCAGCGTAGATCCGAAGAGCTCCTATAATTCACCCCTCCACTTT. Protein sequence: CASSVDPKSSYNSPLHF.

Concerning this clone itself: Germline and junction disagree at one end, which may indicate a read error. This chain's CDR3 is CASSQAPFELFF. DNA of the CDR3: TGTGCCAGCAGCCAGGCCCCCTTCGAGCTGTTCTTC. V gene TRBV7-9 combines with J gene TRBJ2-1; the D is unclear. Looked up from germline, CDR1 is SEHNR and CDR2 is FQNEAQ (reference sequence). The CDR3 consists of 12 residues.

V gene TRBV7-9 combines with J gene TRBJ2-7; possibly TRBD1 for D (5 bases). Between the trimmed V and J ends, which lost 0 bases and 7 bases, there was a span of 13 bases. CDR1 SEHNR and CDR2 FQNEAQ come from the germline V gene (reference sequence). This CDR3 has 14 amino acids. CDR3 sequence reads: CASSLALLSGEQYF. Here the CDR3 DNA reads TGTGCCAGCAGCTTAGCGCTCCTATCAGGGGAGCAGTACTTC. The variable domain in full, completed from reference TRBV7-9 and TRBJ2-7, reads DTGVSQNPRHKITKRGQNVTFRCDPISEHNRLYWYRQTLGQGPEFLTYFQNEAQLEKSRLLSDRFSAERPKGSFSTLEIQRTEQGDSAMYLCASSLALLSGEQYFGPGTRLTVT.

The genes are TRBV5-8 and TRBJ2-2, with D possibly matching TRBD1 (6 bases). Trimming pared 4 bases from V and 7 bases from J, leaving 11 bases between. The CDR3 sequence is 13 residues long. Germline V CDR1 and CDR2: SGHTS, YDEGEE. CDR3 amino acids: CASSETGIGELFF. DNA for the CDR3: TGTGCCAGCAGCGAAACAGGGATCGGGGAGCTGTTTTTT.